This record concerns one T cell receptor (beta chain) sequence. Its antigen is not known. The PCR contained 60 Vbeta and 13 Jbeta primers. The repertoire was sequenced with immunoSEQ multiplex PCR; TCRdb's copy has only in-frame clones and lacks some. The data hold about 130,000 clones, with around 70% observed a single time. The data originate from a study of cytomegalovirus exposure and HLA in healthy donors. Samples came from healthy bone marrow donors. Points from the study as a whole: HLA restriction was apparent for most CMV-associated TCR beta chains in a later analysis. In an earlier analysis, about 90% or about 30%: the productive usage of most TCR beta V segments. A further, later analysis showed that HLA-associated TCR beta chains (compared with equally common others) were more clonally expanded.

The sequence was obtained from a male donor in good health and CMV-seronegative. Sequencing used PBMCs.

Here the CDR3 DNA reads TGTGCCAGCAGTCCTCCGGACAGGTACGAGCAGTACTTC. It specifies CASSPPDRYEQYF. The rearrangement uses TRBV7-8 and TRBJ2-7, with 7 positions matching TRBD1. V lost 6 bases and J lost 4; bases outside the gene matches: 6. The CDR3 totals 13 residues. Germline lookup yields CDR1 SGHVS and CDR2 FQNEAQ. Full variable domain (missing parts from reference TRBV7-8 and TRBJ2-7): GAGVSQSPRYKVAKRGQDVALRCDPISGHVSLFWYQQALGQGPEFLTYFQNEAQLDKSGLPSDRFFAERPEGSVSTLKIQRTQQEDSAVYLCASSPPDRYEQYFGPGTRLTVT.